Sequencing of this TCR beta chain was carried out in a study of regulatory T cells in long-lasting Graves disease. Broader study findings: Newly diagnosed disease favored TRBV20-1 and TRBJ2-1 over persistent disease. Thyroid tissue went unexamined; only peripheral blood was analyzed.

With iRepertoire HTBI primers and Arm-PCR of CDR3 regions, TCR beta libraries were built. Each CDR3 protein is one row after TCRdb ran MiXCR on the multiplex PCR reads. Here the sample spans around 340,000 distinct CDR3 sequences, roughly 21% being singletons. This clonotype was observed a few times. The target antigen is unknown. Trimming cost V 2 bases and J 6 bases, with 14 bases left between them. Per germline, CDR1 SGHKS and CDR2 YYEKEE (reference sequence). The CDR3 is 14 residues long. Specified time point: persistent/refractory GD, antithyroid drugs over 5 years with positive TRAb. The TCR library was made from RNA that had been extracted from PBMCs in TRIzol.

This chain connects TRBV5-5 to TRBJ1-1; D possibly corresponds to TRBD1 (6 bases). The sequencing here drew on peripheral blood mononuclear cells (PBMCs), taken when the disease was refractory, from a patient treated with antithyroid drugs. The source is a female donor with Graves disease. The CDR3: CASSFPYRAPEAFF. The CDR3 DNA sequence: TGTGCCAGCAGCTTTCCCTACAGGGCTCCTGAAGCTTTCTTT.